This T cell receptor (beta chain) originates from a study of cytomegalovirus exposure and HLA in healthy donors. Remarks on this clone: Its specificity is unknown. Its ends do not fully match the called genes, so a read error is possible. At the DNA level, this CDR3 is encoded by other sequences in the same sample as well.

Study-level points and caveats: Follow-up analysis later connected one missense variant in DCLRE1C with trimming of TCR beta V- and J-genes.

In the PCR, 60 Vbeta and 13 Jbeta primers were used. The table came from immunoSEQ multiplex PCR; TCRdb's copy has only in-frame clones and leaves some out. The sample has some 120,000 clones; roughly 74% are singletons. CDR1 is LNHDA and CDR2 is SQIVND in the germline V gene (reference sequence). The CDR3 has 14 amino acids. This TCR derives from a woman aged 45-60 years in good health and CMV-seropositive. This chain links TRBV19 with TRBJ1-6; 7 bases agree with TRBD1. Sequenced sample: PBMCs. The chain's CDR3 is CATSPGQHNSPLHF. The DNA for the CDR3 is TGTGCCACCTCCCCGGGACAGCATAATTCGCCCCTCCACTTT.